The clone carrying this T cell receptor (beta chain) showed up many times. Its antigen is not known. The sample belongs to a study of blood T cells in healthy people across ages. General study results and limits: PBMCs left unsorted prevented a conclusive naive versus antigen-experienced comparison.

Then a second PCR, running about 6 to 11 cycles, was carried out with a sample-barcoded 5' primer and a J-beta primer mix. TCRdb ran MiXCR on the 5' RACE reads and lists one entry per CDR3 protein. Among around 1.7 million distinct CDR3 sequences listed, 28% were seen once. This CDR3 contains 13 residues. Trimming removed 5 bases from V and 6 bases from J, with 14 bases in between. Germline CDR1 reads SGHVS; CDR2 reads FNYEAQ. This chain joins TRBV7-6 and TRBJ2-7; perhaps D is TRBD1 or TRBD2 (5 bases each). The source is a woman in her twenties or thirties in good health. Material for sequencing was blood. The CDR3 here is CASSAWGLFEQYF. CDR3 coding DNA: TGTGCCAGCAGCGCCTGGGGGTTGTTCGAGCAGTACTTC.